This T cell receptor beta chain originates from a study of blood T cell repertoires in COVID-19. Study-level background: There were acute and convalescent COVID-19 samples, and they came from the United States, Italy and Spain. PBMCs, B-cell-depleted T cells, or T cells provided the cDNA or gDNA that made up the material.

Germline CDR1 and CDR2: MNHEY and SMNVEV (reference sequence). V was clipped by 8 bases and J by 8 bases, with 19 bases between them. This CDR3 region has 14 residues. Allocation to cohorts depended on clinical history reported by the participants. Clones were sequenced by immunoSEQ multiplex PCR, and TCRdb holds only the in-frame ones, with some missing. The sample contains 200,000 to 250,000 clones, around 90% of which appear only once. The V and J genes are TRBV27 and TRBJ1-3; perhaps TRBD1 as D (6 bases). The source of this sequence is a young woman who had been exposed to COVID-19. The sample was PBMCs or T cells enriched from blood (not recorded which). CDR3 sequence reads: CASLGALMWHTIYF. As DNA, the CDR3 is TGTGCCAGCCTGGGGGCTCTGATGTGGCACACCATATATTTT.